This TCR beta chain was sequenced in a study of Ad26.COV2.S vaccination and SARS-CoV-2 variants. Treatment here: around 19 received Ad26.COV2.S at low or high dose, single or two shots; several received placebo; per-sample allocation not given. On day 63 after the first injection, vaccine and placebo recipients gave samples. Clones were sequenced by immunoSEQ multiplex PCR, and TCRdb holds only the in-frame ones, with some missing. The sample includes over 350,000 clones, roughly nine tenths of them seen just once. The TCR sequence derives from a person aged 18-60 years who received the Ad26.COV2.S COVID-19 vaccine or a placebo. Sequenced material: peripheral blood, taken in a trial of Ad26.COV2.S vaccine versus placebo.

Here the CDR3 DNA reads TGTGCCACCCAGGACAGGGGGAGAGCTGAAGCTTTCTTT. Translating gives CATQDRGRAEAFF. V is TRBV10-3 and J is TRBJ1-1; TRBD1 aligns across 10 bases. Unmatched junction bases numbered 8, after V lost 10 bases and J lost 6 bases. Per germline, CDR1 ENHRY and CDR2 SYGVKD. The CDR3 contains 13 residues.